The clone carrying this T cell receptor beta chain has at least ten counts. Its antigen remains unknown. TCRdb re-called the 5' RACE reads through MiXCR, storing one row per CDR3 protein. The repertoire holds 340,000 or so distinct CDR3 sequences, with about 15% as singletons. These data belong to a study of CD8 T cells in ankylosing spondylitis. This CDR3 spans 14 amino acids. Trimming removed 3 bases from V and 3 bases from J, with 11 bases in between. Germline V gene data show CDR1 as SQVTM and CDR2 as ANQGSEA. Broader study findings: Significant enrichment of disease-linked clones was reported in matched ankylosing spondylitis synovial fluid.

The V and J genes are TRBV29-1 and TRBJ2-2; D remains ambiguous. The specimen was blood, either unsorted or a sorted T cell fraction (not recorded which). The TCR sequence derives from a male donor with ankylosing spondylitis or in good health (not recorded which). The CDR3 DNA is TGCAGCGTTGAGGACGACGGAGACACCGGGGAGCTGTTTTTT. Its translation: CSVEDDGDTGELFF.